This TCR beta chain originates from a study of control samples from healthy donors and cancer patients. The CDR3 is 17 amino acids. The germline CDR1 and CDR2 sequences are MGHRA and YSYEKL. The J segment lost 0 bases and the V segment lost 3 bases, leaving 5 bases of the junction unmatched. Assay used: immunoSEQ multiplex PCR; TCRdb lists only in-frame clones, some missing. The data show about 85,000 clones, 85% to 90% seen once. The V call is TRBV4-1, the J call TRBJ2-6; 7 bases map to TRBD1. The sample was blood. This receptor was taken from a woman aged 55-70 years in good health. DNA of the CDR3: TGCGCCAGCAGCCAGGGGGACAGAAGCTCTGGGGCCAACGTCCTGACTTTC. Amino acids: CASSQGDRSSGANVLTF.